Below are 14 T cell receptor beta chains sequenced from a single sample in a study of T cell responses to AZD1222 COVID-19 vaccine. The table came from immunoSEQ multiplex PCR; TCRdb's copy has only in-frame clones and leaves some out. The sample has roughly 150,000 clones; 90% are singletons. The input for sequencing was peripheral blood, taken 28 days after the second AZD1222 dose. All receptors derive from an adult who received the AZD1222 COVID-19 vaccine.

The gene calls are TRBV19 and TRBJ2-1; perhaps TRBD1 as D (8 bases). This CDR3 contains 15 residues. V lost 3 bases to trimming and J lost 8 bases, with 17 bases between them. Germline V gene lookup returns CDR1 LNHDA and CDR2 SQIVND (reference sequence). This CDR3 reads CASSIQDREGHEQFF. The DNA of the CDR3 is TGTGCCAGTAGTATCCAGGACAGGGAGGGACATGAGCAGTTCTTC.

The chain has TRBV11-2 and TRBJ2-1, with a weak D call TRBD2 (5 bases). The CDR3 has 12 residues. V was trimmed by 1 base and J by 12 bases, leaving 10 bases between them. Germline V gene data show CDR1 as SGHAT and CDR2 as FQNNGV. The CDR3 DNA is TGTGCCAGCAGCTTAGCTACTAGTCGGCAGTTCTTC. The encoded protein is CASSLATSRQFF. The full variable domain, in which reference TRBV11-2 and TRBJ2-1 provide the parts outside the CDR3, is EAGVAQSPRYKIIEKRQSVAFWCNPISGHATLYWYQQILGQGPKLLIQFQNNGVVDDSQLPKDRFSAERLKGVDSTLKIQPAKLEDSAVYLCASSLATSRQFFGPGTRLTVL.

As for this clone: Likely a read error: the CDR3 ends without its conserved phenylalanine or tryptophan. No DNA is shown, since the ends of the CDR3 on it are uncertain; the CDR3 is the one TCRdb lists. The chain recombines TRBV28 with TRBJ1-1; TRBD1, the table's D call, lacks a check against the DNA. Germline-derived CDR1 and CDR2 are MDHEN and SYDVKM. The CDR3 sequence runs 12 residues, both termini included. CDR3 region: CASSATGGVLSV.

The chain carries TRBV7-3 and TRBJ2-1; no clear D. This CDR3 contains 12 residues. The germline gives CDR1 SGHTA, CDR2 FQGTGA. V was shortened by 4 bases and J by 3 bases, with 4 bases between the two germline ends. The CDR3 DNA follows: TGTGCCAGCAGCTCCTACTACAATGAGCAGTTCTTC. It codes for CASSSYYNEQFF.

V gene TRBV19 combines with J gene TRBJ1-1, with 9 bases identical to TRBD1. The germline V gene has CDR1 LNHDA and CDR2 SQIVND (reference sequence). The trim removed 0 bases at V and 6 bases at J, leaving 8 bases unmatched. The CDR3 has 16 residues. The DNA of the CDR3 is TGTGCCAGTAGTATAGATATTTGGGACAGGGCCCCTGAAGCTTTCTTT. It specifies CASSIDIWDRAPEAFF.

The chain joins TRBV30 to TRBJ2-3; weak D call: TRBD1 (6 bases). Germline V gene data show CDR1 as GTSNPN and CDR2 as SVGIG (reference sequence). V was pared by 4 bases and J by 3 bases, with 17 bases between. This CDR3 has 15 residues. CDR3 sequence (DNA): TGTGCCTGGAAGGTTGGGGGCCTCGGTACAGATACGCAGTATTTT. This translates into CAWKVGGLGTDTQYF.

This clone was observed a single time. V gene TRBV2 combines with J gene TRBJ1-6, with TRBD1 matching over 9 bases. CDR3 length: 15 residues. Trimming at V came to 6 bases and at J to 15 bases, leaving 15 bases not matched to a gene. CDR1 is SNHLY and CDR2 is FYNNEI in the germline V gene. CDR3 bases: TGTGCCAGCAGAGGGGACAGGGTCTTTGTTCATCTCCTCCACTTT. As protein: CASRGDRVFVHLLHF.

The rearrangement joins TRBV11-3 to TRBJ1-3, with a possible D match to TRBD1 (5 bases). The CDR3 runs 16 residues. CDR1 and CDR2 (germline): SGHNT, YENEEA. Trimming cost V 5 bases and J 2 bases, with 16 bases left between them. CDR3 nucleotide sequence: TGTGCCAGCAGCACAGATTCCAGGGCCACTGGAAACACCATATATTTT. Its protein product is CASSTDSRATGNTIYF.

In this sample, this clone turned up once. V gene TRBV6-5 combines with J gene TRBJ2-1, with 7 nucleotides matching TRBD2. In germline, CDR1 is MNHEY, CDR2 SVGAGI. Unmatched junction bases numbered 7, after V lost 7 bases and J lost 4 bases. The CDR3 consists of 14 residues. Here the CDR3 DNA reads TGTGCCAGCATTTTTAGCGGGCCTTACAATGAGCAGTTCTTC. This gives the protein CASIFSGPYNEQFF.

This clone was detected only once. The rearrangement links TRBV6-4 to TRBJ2-7; TRBD2 is a possible D gene (9 bases). This CDR3 is 16 amino acids long. Trimming stripped 7 bases from V and 4 bases from J, with 23 bases between. CDR1 and CDR2 from the germline V gene are MRHNA and SNTAGT. The CDR3 protein is CASTDRGSGSQYEQYF. The CDR3 nucleotides read TGTGCCAGCACCGACAGGGGTAGCGGGAGCCAGTACGAGCAGTACTTC.

The genes are TRBV5-5 and TRBJ2-7, with a weak D call TRBD1 (5 bases). Germline values: CDR1 SGHKS, CDR2 YYEKEE (reference sequence). The CDR3 runs to 15 residues. Trimming took off 1 base at V and 2 bases at J, with 13 bases between the two ends. CDR3 DNA: TGTGCCAGCAGCTTGTTGGACACCCGAACCTACGAGCAGTACTTC. Translation: CASSLLDTRTYEQYF.

The CDR3 bases are TGTGCCAGCAGCCCACAGCCACAGGGGGCGGCAGGTGAAAAACTGTTTTTT. Translating it yields CASSPQPQGAAGEKLFF. The V gene is TRBV7-8, the J gene TRBJ1-4, with 9 bases aligning to TRBD1. Germline CDR1 and CDR2: SGHVS and FQNEAQ. The V segment lost 5 bases and the J segment 7 bases; nucleotides outside the gene matches: 14. This CDR3 comprises 17 residues. The full variable domain, rest sourced from reference TRBV7-8 and TRBJ1-4, is GAGVSQSPRYKVAKRGQDVALRCDPISGHVSLFWYQQALGQGPEFLTYFQNEAQLDKSGLPSDRFFAERPEGSVSTLKIQRTQQEDSAVYLCASSPQPQGAAGEKLFFGSGTQLSVL.

This chain uses TRBV5-4 with TRBJ1-1, with 9 bases that match TRBD1. Germline CDR1 reads SGHNT; CDR2 reads YYREEE (reference sequence). This CDR3 region has 14 residues. V shed 4 bases, J shed 6 bases, and the junction held 7 bases outside the gene matches. CDR3 coding DNA: TGTGCCAGCAGCCCGACAGGGGGACTTTCTGAAGCTTTCTTT. The encoded protein is CASSPTGGLSEAFF.

This clone is a singleton in its sample. This rearrangement joins TRBV3-1 (or the pseudogene TRBV3-2) to TRBJ2-5; TRBD1 matches at 7 bases. CDR3 length: 14 residues. Trimming took 4 bases from V and 4 from J; bases not matched to a gene: 6. Germline CDR1 LGHDT, CDR2 YNNKEL (reference sequence). This CDR3 reads CASSRQGWGETQYF. The CDR3 region has the DNA TGTGCCAGCAGCCGACAGGGATGGGGAGAGACCCAGTACTTC.